Included here is one T cell receptor beta chain sequence, with context. Its antigen remains unidentified. This specimen comes from a study of cytomegalovirus exposure and HLA in healthy donors. Across the whole study: Out of about 179 million T cells, an earlier analysis found fewer than 140 million unique TCR beta sequences in total. Some 80 million unique TCR sequences came from HLA-typed donors in an early release.

Whole-study results and caveats: HLA alleles were associated with some 16,000 TCR beta sequences in a later analysis at 0.05 false discovery rate.

Vbeta (60) and Jbeta (13) primers were used in the PCR. Clones were sequenced by immunoSEQ multiplex PCR, and TCRdb holds only the in-frame ones, with some missing. Of fewer than 100,000 clones in the sample, around 73% were seen once. The donors, nominally healthy at sampling, likely had unrecorded immune exposures. This TCR was recovered from a man aged 40-49 years in good health and CMV-seronegative. The sample consisted of PBMCs.

The chain's CDR3 is CASSLSPISSYEQYF. The DNA of the CDR3 is TGTGCCAGCAGTTTATCACCGATTAGCTCCTACGAGCAGTACTTC. This chain joins TRBV28 and TRBJ2-7; D remains ambiguous. This CDR3 is built from 15 residues. Trimming removed 1 base at V and 0 bases at J, with 10 bases between. Looked up from germline, CDR1 is MDHEN and CDR2 is SYDVKM.